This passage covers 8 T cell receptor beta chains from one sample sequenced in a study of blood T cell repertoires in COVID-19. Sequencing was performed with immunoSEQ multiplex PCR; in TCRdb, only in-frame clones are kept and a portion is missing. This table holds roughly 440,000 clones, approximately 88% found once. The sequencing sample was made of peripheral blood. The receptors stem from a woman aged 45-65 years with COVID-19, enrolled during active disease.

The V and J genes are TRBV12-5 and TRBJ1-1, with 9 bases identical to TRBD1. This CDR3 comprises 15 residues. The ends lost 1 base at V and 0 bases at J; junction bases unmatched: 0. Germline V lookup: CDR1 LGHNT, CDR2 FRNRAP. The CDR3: CASGLGTGVNTEAFF. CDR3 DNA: TGTGCTAGTGGTTTGGGGACAGGGGTGAACACTGAAGCTTTCTTT.

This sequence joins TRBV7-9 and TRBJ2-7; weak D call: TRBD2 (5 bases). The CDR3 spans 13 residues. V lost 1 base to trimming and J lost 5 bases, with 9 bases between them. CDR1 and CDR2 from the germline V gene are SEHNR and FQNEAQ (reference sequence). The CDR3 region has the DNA TGTGCCAGCAGCTTAGGAGGGCCCAACGAGCAGTACTTC. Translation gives CASSLGGPNEQYF. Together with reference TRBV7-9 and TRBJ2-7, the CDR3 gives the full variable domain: DTGVSQNPRHKITKRGQNVTFRCDPISEHNRLYWYRQTLGQGPEFLTYFQNEAQLEKSRLLSDRFSAERPKGSFSTLEIQRTEQGDSAMYLCASSLGGPNEQYFGPGTRLTVT.

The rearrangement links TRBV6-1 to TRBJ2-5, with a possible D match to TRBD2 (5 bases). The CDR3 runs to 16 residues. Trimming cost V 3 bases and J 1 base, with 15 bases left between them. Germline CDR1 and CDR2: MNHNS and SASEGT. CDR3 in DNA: TGTGCCAGCAGTGAGGCACCGGGAAGATCCCAAGAGACCCAGTACTTC. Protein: CASSEAPGRSQETQYF.

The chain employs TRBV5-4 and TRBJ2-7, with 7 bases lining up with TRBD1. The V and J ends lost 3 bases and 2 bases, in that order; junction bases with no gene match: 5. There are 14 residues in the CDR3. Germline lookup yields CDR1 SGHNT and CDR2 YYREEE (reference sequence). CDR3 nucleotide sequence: TGTGCCAGCAGCTCCGGGACAGTCCCCTACGAGCAGTACTTC. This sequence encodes CASSSGTVPYEQYF.

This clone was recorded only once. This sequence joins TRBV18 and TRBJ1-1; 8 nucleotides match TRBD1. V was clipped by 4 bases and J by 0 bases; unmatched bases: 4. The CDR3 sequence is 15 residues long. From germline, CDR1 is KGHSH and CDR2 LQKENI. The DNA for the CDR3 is TGTGCCAGCTCACGGGACAGGTCCATGAACACTGAAGCTTTCTTT. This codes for CASSRDRSMNTEAFF. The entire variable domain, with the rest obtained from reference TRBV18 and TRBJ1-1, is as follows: NAGVMQNPRHLVRRRGQEARLRCSPMKGHSHVYWYRQLPEEGLKFMVYLQKENIIDESGMPKERFSAEFPKEGPSILRIQQVVRGDSAAYFCASSRDRSMNTEAFFGQGTRLTVV.

Here the CDR3 reads CASSSRGDTEAFF. The DNA of the CDR3 is TGTGCCAGTAGTTCGCGCGGGGACACTGAAGCTTTCTTT. The chain couples TRBV19 to TRBJ1-1; D is unresolved. Per the germline V gene, CDR1 is LNHDA and CDR2 is SQIVND (reference sequence). The CDR3 loop spans 13 amino acids. Trimming took 5 bases from V and 3 from J, leaving 10 bases between them.

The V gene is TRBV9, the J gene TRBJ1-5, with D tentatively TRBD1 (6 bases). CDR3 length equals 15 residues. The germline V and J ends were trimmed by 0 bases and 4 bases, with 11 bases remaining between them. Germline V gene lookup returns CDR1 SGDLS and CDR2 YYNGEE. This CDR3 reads CASSVGGGYNQPQHF. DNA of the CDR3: TGTGCCAGCAGCGTAGGAGGGGGTTATAATCAGCCCCAGCATTTT.

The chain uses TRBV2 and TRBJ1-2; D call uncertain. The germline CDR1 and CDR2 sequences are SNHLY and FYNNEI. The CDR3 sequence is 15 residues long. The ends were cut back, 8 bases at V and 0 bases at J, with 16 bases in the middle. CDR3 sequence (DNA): TGTGCCAGCTCGGAGAGGCCCTACGCTAACTATGGCTACACCTTC. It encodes CASSERPYANYGYTF.